This entry lists 22 T cell receptor beta chains sequenced from one sample in a study of cytomegalovirus exposure and HLA in healthy donors. The PCR employed 60 Vbeta primers together with 13 Jbeta primers. Measured with immunoSEQ multiplex PCR; TCRdb has only the in-frame clones, and not every one. The sample table includes around 80,000 clones. The sequencing sample was made of PBMCs. The receptors come from a boy under 18 in good health and CMV-seronegative.

This chain uses TRBV6-1 with TRBJ2-6, with D unclear. V gave up 1 base and J gave up 3 bases, with 7 bases separating them. CDR3 length: 15 residues. From germline, CDR1 is MNHNS and CDR2 SASEGT. The CDR3 region has the DNA TGTGCCAGCAGTGAAGACAGCTATGGGGCCAACGTCCTGACTTTC. Residues: CASSEDSYGANVLTF.

The CDR3 nucleotides are TGCGCCAGCAGCCAAGTGTGGGGCGGAGATTATGACCAAGCTTTCTTT. It yields the protein CASSQVWGGDYDQAFF. V gene TRBV4-1 combines with J gene TRBJ1-1; D is possibly TRBD1 (5 bases). The CDR3 runs to 16 residues. V was trimmed by 1 base and J by 9 bases, leaving 21 bases between them. Germline V CDR1 and CDR2: MGHRA, YSYEKL.

This chain joins TRBV4-3 and TRBJ2-3; the D gene is possibly TRBD2 (6 bases). Trimming stripped 4 bases from V and 2 bases from J, with 16 bases between. This CDR3 is built from 16 residues. CDR1 is LGHNA, CDR2 YSLEER, per germline. CDR3 region: CASSPRGSGPTDTQYF. The CDR3 DNA follows: TGCGCCAGCAGCCCTCGAGGTAGCGGACCCACAGATACGCAGTATTTT.

The rearrangement uses TRBV7-9 and TRBJ1-6; D is undetermined. Trimming removed 5 bases from V and 5 bases from J, with 7 bases in between. The germline V gene has CDR1 SEHNR and CDR2 FQNEAQ (reference sequence). The CDR3 consists of 13 residues. CDR3 sequence: CASSTRDNSPLHF. In DNA form, the CDR3 reads TGTGCCAGCAGCACGAGAGATAATTCACCCCTCCACTTT. The whole variable domain, remainder taken from reference TRBV7-9 and TRBJ1-6, is DTGVSQNPRHKITKRGQNVTFRCDPISEHNRLYWYRQTLGQGPEFLTYFQNEAQLEKSRLLSDRFSAERPKGSFSTLEIQRTEQGDSAMYLCASSTRDNSPLHFGNGTRLTVT.

The chain carries TRBV2 and TRBJ2-7; possible D gene TRBD1, 5 bases. V lost 3 bases and J lost 2, with 14 bases in between. This CDR3 has 15 amino acids. Per germline, CDR1 SNHLY and CDR2 FYNNEI. The CDR3: CASSDRQIQAYEQYF. The CDR3 nucleotides read TGTGCCAGCAGTGACAGACAGATCCAAGCCTACGAGCAGTACTTC.

The chain employs TRBV27 and TRBJ1-1; D is possibly TRBD1 (6 bases). CDR1 and CDR2 (germline): MNHEY, SMNVEV (reference sequence). Deletions cut 6 bases from V and 4 bases from J, with 12 bases between. CDR3 length equals 13 residues. This CDR3 is CASSLSRGTEAFF. CDR3 nucleotide sequence: TGTGCCAGCAGCTTGTCCAGGGGCACTGAAGCTTTCTTT.

The rearrangement joins TRBV9 to TRBJ1-1; the match to TRBD1 covers 9 bases. CDR3 length equals 18 residues. After removal of 6 bases from V and 4 bases from J, the junction contained 19 bases not matched to a gene. Looked up from germline, CDR1 is SGDLS and CDR2 is YYNGEE. CDR3 region: CASTSFGTGSQWVTEAFF. CDR3 bases: TGTGCCAGCACCAGTTTCGGGACAGGGTCTCAATGGGTCACTGAAGCTTTCTTT. The full variable domain, with the rest looked up from reference TRBV9 and TRBJ1-1, is DSGVTQTPKHLITATGQRVTLRCSPRSGDLSVYWYQQSLDQGLQFLIQYYNGEERAKGNILERFSAQQFPDLHSELNLSSLELGDSALYFCASTSFGTGSQWVTEAFFGQGTRLTVV.

The chain combines TRBV7-2 with TRBJ2-7; D is perhaps TRBD1 (5 bases). The V end lost 6 bases, the J end lost 6 bases, and 18 bases lay between the germline ends. Germline V gives CDR1 SGHTA, CDR2 FQGNSA. This CDR3 contains 14 residues. CDR3 protein: CASRQTVLSAEQYF. DNA for the CDR3: TGTGCCAGCAGGCAGACAGTACTCTCCGCCGAGCAGTACTTC.

This chain links TRBV29-1 with TRBJ2-3; 8 bases line up with TRBD2. V was pared by 7 bases and J by 2 bases, with 14 bases of the junction left unmatched. The CDR3 totals 16 residues. CDR1 and CDR2 from the germline V gene are SQVTM and ANQGSEA. CDR3 amino acids: CSASLTGTRNTDTQYF. The CDR3 DNA sequence: TGCAGCGCCTCACTGACCGGGACTAGGAACACAGATACGCAGTATTTT.

DNA for the CDR3: TGTGCCAGCAGTCCCTCGGACAGGGGGAACAATCAGCCCCAGCATTTT. It translates to CASSPSDRGNNQPQHF. V usage is TRBV28 and J usage is TRBJ1-5; TRBD1 agrees at 10 bases. Germline assignment: CDR1 MDHEN and CDR2 SYDVKM. V dropped 5 bases and J dropped 3; count of bases not matched to a gene: 7. The CDR3 loop spans 16 amino acids.

The chain employs TRBV6-1 and TRBJ2-5; 7 nucleotides agree with TRBD2. CDR1 is MNHNS, CDR2 SASEGT, per germline. The CDR3 sequence is 14 residues long. V lost 1 base and J lost 6; bases outside the gene matches: 5. The CDR3 sequence is CASSEGTSGKTQYF. The CDR3 DNA is TGTGCCAGCAGTGAAGGGACTAGTGGGAAGACCCAGTACTTC.

The chain has TRBV18 and TRBJ1-2, with 10 positions matching TRBD1. Germline trimming cut 0 bases from V and 8 bases from J; bases unmatched to any gene: 3. The CDR3 spans 14 residues. In germline, CDR1 is KGHSH, CDR2 LQKENI. As DNA, the CDR3 is TGTGCCAGCTCACCACCGGGACAGGGGTGCGGCTACACCTTC. Its protein product is CASSPPGQGCGYTF. The full variable domain, its missing parts supplied by reference TRBV18 and TRBJ1-2, is NAGVMQNPRHLVRRRGQEARLRCSPMKGHSHVYWYRQLPEEGLKFMVYLQKENIIDESGMPKERFSAEFPKEGPSILRIQQVVRGDSAAYFCASSPPGQGCGYTFGSGTRLTVV.

This sequence joins TRBV10-1 and TRBJ1-1; D not resolved. The germline CDR1 and CDR2 sequences are WNHNN and SYGVQD (reference sequence). The CDR3 is 13 amino acids. V dropped 8 bases and J dropped 6 bases, with 16 bases sitting between them. CDR3 amino acids: CASSDGLRPEAFF. Here the CDR3 DNA reads TGCGCCAGCTCCGATGGGCTCCGACCTGAAGCTTTCTTT.

CDR3 sequence (DNA): TGTGCCAGCAGCAATAGCGGGGTTGACGCGACCCAGTACTTC. Residues: CASSNSGVDATQYF. V is TRBV4-2 and J is TRBJ2-5; the match to TRBD2 covers 8 bases. The CDR3 totals 14 residues. Germline CDR1 is LGHNA and CDR2 is YNFKEQ. V gave up 5 bases and J gave up 7 bases; unmatched junction bases: 9.

The chain carries TRBV29-1 and TRBJ1-2; TRBD1 agrees at 10 bases. Germline CDR1 reads SQVTM; CDR2 reads ANQGSEA. After removal of 1 base from V and 8 bases from J, the junction contained 7 bases not matched to a gene. The CDR3 totals 14 residues. CDR3 nucleotides: TGCAGCGTTGAAGGACGACAGGGGGCGATAGGCTACACCTTC. It yields the protein CSVEGRQGAIGYTF.

The genes are TRBV5-6 and TRBJ1-5; 9 nucleotides agree with TRBD1. The CDR3 is made up of 16 amino acids. V trimming: 4 bases; J trimming: 4 bases; junction bases outside the gene matches: 9. Germline V gene data show CDR1 as SGHDT and CDR2 as YYEEEE. CDR3 sequence reads: CASSRRMDRGNQPQHF. CDR3 bases: TGTGCCAGCAGCCGACGCATGGACAGGGGTAATCAGCCCCAGCATTTT.

The chain employs TRBV6-1 and TRBJ1-6; D unclear. Germline V gene data show CDR1 as MNHNS and CDR2 as SASEGT. The V end lost 2 bases, the J end lost 9 bases, and 8 bases lay between the germline ends. The CDR3 covers 13 residues. CDR3 protein: CASSELGGSPLHF. The CDR3 nucleotides read TGTGCCAGCAGTGAATTAGGAGGTTCACCCCTCCACTTT.

The chain links TRBV6-5 to TRBJ1-5, with D perhaps matching TRBD1 (5 bases). CDR1 and CDR2 (germline): MNHEY, SVGAGI. Trimming cost V 6 bases and J 0 bases, with 9 bases left between them. This CDR3 has 14 residues. CDR3 nucleotide sequence: TGTGCCAGCAGCCTGGGACTTAGCAATCAGCCCCAGCATTTT. This codes for CASSLGLSNQPQHF.

The chain combines TRBV2 with TRBJ1-6; TRBD1 matches 9 bases. The germline CDR1 and CDR2 sequences are SNHLY and FYNNEI. J lost 9 bases, V lost 6 bases, and 6 bases had no gene match. The CDR3 is 14 amino acids. The CDR3 protein is CASRRGDRASPLHF. The CDR3, as DNA: TGTGCCAGCAGGAGGGGGGACAGGGCTTCACCCCTCCACTTT.

The chain uses TRBV29-1 and TRBJ2-3; 8 nucleotides match TRBD1. The CDR3 sequence is 15 residues long. CDR1 and CDR2 from the germline V gene are SQVTM and ANQGSEA. With 4 bases clipped from V and 1 base from J, the junction kept 7 bases outside the gene matches. The CDR3 coding sequence is TGCAGCGTTGCAGGGGGCTGGTTGGGCACAGATACGCAGTATTTT. Translation: CSVAGGWLGTDTQYF.

The V and J genes are TRBV30 and TRBJ1-1; possibly TRBD1 for D (6 bases). This CDR3 is 11 amino acids long. From germline, CDR1 is GTSNPN and CDR2 SVGIG (reference sequence). V was clipped by 4 bases and J by 6 bases, with 9 bases between them. The CDR3 protein is CAWNWGPEAFF. In DNA form, the CDR3 reads TGTGCCTGGAATTGGGGGCCTGAAGCTTTCTTT.

This sequence joins TRBV30 and TRBJ1-1; 9 positions agree with TRBD1. Germline loops: CDR1 GTSNPN, CDR2 SVGIG (reference sequence). The CDR3 covers 12 residues. V gave up 7 bases and J gave up 11 bases; unmatched junction bases: 11. The DNA of the CDR3 is TGTGCCTTCCTACAGGGGGCGTCGCGTGCTTTCTTT. Protein product: CAFLQGASRAFF.